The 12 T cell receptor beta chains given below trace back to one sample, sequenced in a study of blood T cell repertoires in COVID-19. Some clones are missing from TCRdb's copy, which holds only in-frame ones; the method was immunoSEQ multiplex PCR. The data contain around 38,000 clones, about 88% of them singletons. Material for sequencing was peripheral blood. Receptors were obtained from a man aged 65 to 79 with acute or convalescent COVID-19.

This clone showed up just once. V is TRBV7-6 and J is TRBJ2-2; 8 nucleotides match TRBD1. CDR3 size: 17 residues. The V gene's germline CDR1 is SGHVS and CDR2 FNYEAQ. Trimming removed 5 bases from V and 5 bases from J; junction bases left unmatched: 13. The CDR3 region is CASSARQGTSFTGELFF. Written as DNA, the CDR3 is TGTGCCAGCAGCGCCAGACAGGGGACGAGCTTTACCGGGGAGCTGTTTTTT.

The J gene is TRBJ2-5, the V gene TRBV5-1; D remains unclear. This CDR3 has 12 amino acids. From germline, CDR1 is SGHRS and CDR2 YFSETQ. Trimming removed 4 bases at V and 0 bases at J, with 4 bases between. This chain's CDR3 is CASSQYQETQYF. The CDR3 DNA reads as TGCGCCAGCAGCCAGTACCAAGAGACCCAGTACTTC.

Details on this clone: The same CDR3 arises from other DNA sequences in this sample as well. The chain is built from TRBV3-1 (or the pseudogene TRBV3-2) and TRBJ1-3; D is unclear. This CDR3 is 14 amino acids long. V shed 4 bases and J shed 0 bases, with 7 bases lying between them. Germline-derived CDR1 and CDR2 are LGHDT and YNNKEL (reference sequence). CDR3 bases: TGTGCCAGCAGCCCCCCCAGCTCTGGAAACACCATATATTTT. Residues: CASSPPSSGNTIYF.

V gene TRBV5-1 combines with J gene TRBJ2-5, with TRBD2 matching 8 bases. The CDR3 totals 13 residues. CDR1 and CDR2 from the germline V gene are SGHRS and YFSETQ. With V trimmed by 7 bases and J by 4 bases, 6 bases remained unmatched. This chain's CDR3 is CASDSGTGETQYF. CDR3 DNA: TGCGCCAGCGATAGCGGGACGGGAGAGACCCAGTACTTC.

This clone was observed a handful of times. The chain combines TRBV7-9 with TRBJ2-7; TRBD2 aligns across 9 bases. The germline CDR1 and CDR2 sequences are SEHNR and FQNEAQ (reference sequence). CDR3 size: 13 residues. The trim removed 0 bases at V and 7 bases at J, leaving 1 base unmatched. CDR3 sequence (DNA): TGTGCCAGCAGCTTAGCAGCGGGGGGAGAGCAGTACTTC. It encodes CASSLAAGGEQYF.

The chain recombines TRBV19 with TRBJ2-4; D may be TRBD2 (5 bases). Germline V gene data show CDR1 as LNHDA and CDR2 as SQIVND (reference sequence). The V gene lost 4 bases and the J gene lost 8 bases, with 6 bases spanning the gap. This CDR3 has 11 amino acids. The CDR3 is CASSNSDIQYF. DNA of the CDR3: TGTGCCAGTAGTAATAGCGACATTCAGTACTTC.

The CDR3 DNA is TGTGCCAGCAGTTACGAGGTTTCCGAGCAGTACTTC. It translates to CASSYEVSEQYF. The chain links TRBV6-2 or TRBV6-3 to TRBJ2-7, with D hard to call. This CDR3 comprises 12 residues. CDR1 and CDR2 (germline): MNHEY, SVGEGT. V was clipped by 2 bases and J by 6 bases, with 8 bases between them.

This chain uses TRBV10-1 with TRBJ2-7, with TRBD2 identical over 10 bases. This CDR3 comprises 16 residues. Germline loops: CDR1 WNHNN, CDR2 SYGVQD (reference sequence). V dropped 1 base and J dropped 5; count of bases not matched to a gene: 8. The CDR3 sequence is CASSEYGAGGPNEQYF. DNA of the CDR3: TGCGCCAGCAGTGAGTACGGAGCGGGGGGGCCCAACGAGCAGTACTTC.

CDR3 sequence (DNA): TGTGCCTGGAGTGTACTGGGGGGCACTGAAGCTTTCTTT. Its translation: CAWSVLGGTEAFF. The rearrangement joins TRBV30 to TRBJ1-1, with D tentatively TRBD1 (5 bases). CDR3 size: 13 residues. CDR1 is GTSNPN and CDR2 is SVGIG in the germline V gene (reference sequence). V was clipped by 0 bases and J by 4 bases, with 9 bases between them.

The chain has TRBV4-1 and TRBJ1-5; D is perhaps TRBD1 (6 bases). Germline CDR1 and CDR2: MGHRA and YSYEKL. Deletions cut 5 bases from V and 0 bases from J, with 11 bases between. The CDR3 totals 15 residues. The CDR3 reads CASSWTVYSNQPQHF. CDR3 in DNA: TGCGCCAGCAGCTGGACAGTGTATAGCAATCAGCCCCAGCATTTT.

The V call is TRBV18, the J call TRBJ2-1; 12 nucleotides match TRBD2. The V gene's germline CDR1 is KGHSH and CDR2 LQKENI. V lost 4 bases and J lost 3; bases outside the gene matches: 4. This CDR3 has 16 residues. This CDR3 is CASSLSLAGGYNEQFF. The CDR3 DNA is TGTGCCAGCTCACTTTCACTAGCGGGAGGCTACAATGAGCAGTTCTTC.

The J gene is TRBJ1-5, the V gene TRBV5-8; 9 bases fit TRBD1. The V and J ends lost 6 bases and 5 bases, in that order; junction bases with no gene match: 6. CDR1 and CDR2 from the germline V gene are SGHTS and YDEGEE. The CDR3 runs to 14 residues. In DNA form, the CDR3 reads TGTGCCAGCACCTCACAGGGGGCATATCAGCCCCAGCATTTT. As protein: CASTSQGAYQPQHF.